This TCR beta chain came from a study of cytomegalovirus exposure and HLA in healthy donors. Both 60 Vbeta primers and 13 Jbeta primers went into the PCR. The protocol was immunoSEQ multiplex PCR, while the TCRdb copy is restricted to in-frame clones and leaves out a portion. The sample has roughly 180,000 clones; 75% are singletons. The sample holds a few counts of this clone. Donors in the study were healthy people who gave bone marrow. The CDR3 length is 18 residues. Looked up from germline, CDR1 is SGHAT and CDR2 is FQNNGV. V lost 5 bases and J lost 2; bases outside the gene matches: 10. The sequence was collected from a female donor in good health and CMV-seronegative. What was sequenced was PBMCs. The chain joins TRBV11-2 to TRBJ1-4; 11 bases are shared with TRBD1. CDR3 in amino acids: CASSTRTGGLTTNEKLFF. CDR3 DNA sequence: TGTGCCAGCAGCACCCGGACAGGGGGCTTAACGACTAATGAAAAACTGTTTTTT.